The 13 T cell receptor beta chains reported below all come from one sample, sequenced in a study of T cells in localized non-small cell lung cancer. Data came from immunoSEQ multiplex PCR; TCRdb stores just in-frame clones and leaves some out. Among 25,000 to 35,000 clones, about nine tenths were seen once, and the ten largest hold 6.5% to 8%. Source: peripheral blood, taken before any cancer treatment. The source is a male donor aged 60 or older with stage I lung adenocarcinoma.

The V call is TRBV2, the J call TRBJ1-4, with D perhaps TRBD1 (5 bases). The CDR3 is 15 residues long. Germline V gives CDR1 SNHLY, CDR2 FYNNEI. Trimming cost V 3 bases and J 5 bases, with 13 bases left between them. The chain's CDR3 is CASSETGTRNEKLFF. CDR3 sequence (DNA): TGTGCCAGCAGTGAGACTGGGACGAGGAATGAAAAACTGTTTTTT.

The chain recombines TRBV9 with TRBJ1-2, with 10 bases that match TRBD1. Germline V CDR1 and CDR2: SGDLS, YYNGEE. Trimming at V came to 4 bases and at J to 5 bases, leaving 11 bases not matched to a gene. The CDR3 consists of 16 residues. The CDR3 loop is CASSPRRDRGRYGYTF. CDR3 DNA: TGTGCCAGCAGCCCACGAAGGGACAGGGGAAGATATGGCTACACCTTC.

V gene TRBV6-5 combines with J gene TRBJ1-1, with 7 bases identical to TRBD1. Germline CDR1 reads MNHEY; CDR2 reads SVGAGI. With V trimmed by 6 bases and J by 2 bases, 6 bases remained unmatched. The CDR3 covers 14 residues. The CDR3: CASSYGTANTEAFF. The CDR3 DNA reads as TGTGCCAGCAGCTACGGGACAGCTAACACTGAAGCTTTCTTT.

The chain employs TRBV2 and TRBJ1-6; D is unclear. Germline V gives CDR1 SNHLY, CDR2 FYNNEI. Trimming left V 11 bases short and J 5 bases short, with 10 bases between. The CDR3 runs to 12 residues. The DNA of the CDR3 is TGTGCCCTTGGGTGGGATAATTCACCCCTCCACTTT. Amino acid sequence: CALGWDNSPLHF.

On this clone itself: At one of its ends the junction is not consistent with the germline gene, which may arise from a read error. This chain's CDR3 is CAGSGEGPSEQYF. The DNA for the CDR3 is TGCGCCGGCAGCGGGGAGGGACCTAGCGAGCAGTACTTC. This chain links TRBV5-1 with TRBJ2-7, with TRBD2 identical over 7 bases. In germline, CDR1 is SGHRS, CDR2 YFSETQ. The CDR3 is 13 residues long.

This chain joins TRBV2 and TRBJ1-5, with D hard to call. The V and J ends lost 3 bases and 3 bases respectively, with 9 bases between them. This CDR3 contains 14 residues. Germline CDR1 SNHLY, CDR2 FYNNEI. The CDR3 loop is CASSDAIFNQPQHF. The CDR3 DNA reads TGTGCCAGCAGTGATGCCATATTCAATCAGCCCCAGCATTTT. The variable domain in full, completed from reference TRBV2 and TRBJ1-5, reads EPEVTQTPSHQVTQMGQEVILRCVPISNHLYFYWYRQILGQKVEFLVSFYNNEISEKSEIFDDQFSVERPDGSNFTLKIRSTKLEDSAMYFCASSDAIFNQPQHFGDGTRLSIL.

The chain uses TRBV5-4 and TRBJ2-7; D remains unclear. The CDR3 runs 14 residues. The germline CDR1 and CDR2 sequences are SGHNT and YYREEE (reference sequence). Deletions cut 0 bases from V and 3 bases from J, with 10 bases between. Here the CDR3 reads CASSLDGRSYEQYF. CDR3 bases: TGTGCCAGCAGCTTGGATGGACGAAGCTACGAGCAGTACTTC.

This clone turned up a few times. The chain combines TRBV28 with TRBJ1-2; TRBD1 agrees at 7 bases. This CDR3 contains 13 residues. The trim removed 5 bases at V and 13 bases at J, leaving 13 bases unmatched. CDR1 is MDHEN, CDR2 SYDVKM, per germline. The CDR3 DNA reads TGTGCCAGCAGTCCGCCCAGGGACAGAGAGGCCACCTTC. Amino acid sequence: CASSPPRDREATF.

The rearrangement uses TRBV30 and TRBJ1-4; the D is unclear. Germline values: CDR1 GTSNPN, CDR2 SVGIG (reference sequence). This CDR3 contains 13 residues. V dropped 8 bases and J dropped 6 bases, with 16 bases sitting between them. As DNA, the CDR3 is TGTGCCCACTCGACGGGTCTGGATGAAAAACTGTTTTTT. Protein: CAHSTGLDEKLFF.

The gene calls are TRBV6-5 and TRBJ2-2; the D is unclear. Deletions cut 7 bases from V and 1 base from J, with 10 bases between. Germline CDR1 is MNHEY and CDR2 is SVGAGI. CDR3 size: 14 residues. CDR3 residues: CASKSRRNTGELFF. CDR3 in DNA: TGTGCCAGCAAGAGCAGAAGGAACACCGGGGAGCTGTTTTTT.

The sample holds a few counts of this clone. The chain employs TRBV7-3 and TRBJ2-5; D is possibly TRBD1 or TRBD2 (6 bases each). Germline V lookup: CDR1 SGHTA, CDR2 FQGTGA. This CDR3 has 15 amino acids. V was clipped by 1 base and J by 5 bases, with 14 bases between them. DNA for the CDR3: TGTGCCAGCAGCTTAAATGGGGGGCCCCCGGAGACCCAGTACTTC. It translates to CASSLNGGPPETQYF.

The CDR3 loop is CASSYSKATGELFF. CDR3 DNA: TGTGCCAGCAGTTACTCAAAGGCTACCGGGGAGCTGTTTTTT. This chain joins TRBV6-6 and TRBJ2-2; D unresolved. The V end was cut by 0 bases, the J end by 5 bases, with 7 bases between. This CDR3 has 14 amino acids. Germline V gene sequence: CDR1 MNHNY, CDR2 SVGAGI (reference sequence).

The chain joins TRBV4-1 to TRBJ1-6, with 9 bases that match TRBD1. Unmatched junction bases numbered 6, after V lost 4 bases and J lost 8 bases. CDR3 length: 15 residues. Germline-derived CDR1 and CDR2 are MGHRA and YSYEKL. CDR3 loop: CASSPGDRGYSPLHF. Here the CDR3 DNA reads TGCGCCAGCAGCCCGGGAGACAGGGGGTATTCACCCCTCCACTTT.